The sequence of this TCR beta chain was determined in a study of PD-L1 blockade in urothelial cancer. This table comes from immunoSEQ multiplex PCR, and its TCRdb copy is limited to in-frame clones, with some not included. Among some 29,000 clones listed, more than 75% were seen once. This CDR3 has 13 residues. V was trimmed by 4 bases and J by 4 bases, leaving 8 bases between them. Germline V gene sequence: CDR1 SGHTA, CDR2 FQGNSA. This clonotype was obtained from a man aged 45-65 years with urothelial cancer. V gene TRBV7-2 combines with J gene TRBJ1-5, with unresolved D. The sample consisted of PBMCs, taken around atezolizumab (anti-PD-L1) treatment. The CDR3 protein is CASSYSPNQPQHF. CDR3 DNA sequence: TGTGCCAGCAGCTACTCTCCGAATCAGCCCCAGCATTTT.